The sequence of this T cell receptor beta chain was determined in a study of T cell repertoires in cytomegalovirus infection. TCRdb independently ran MiXCR on the reads; one entry per CDR3 protein. The table has about 900,000 distinct CDR3 sequences, approximately 33% seen once. This clonotype was seen repeatedly, ten times or more. Its target is unknown. Trimming pared 0 bases from V and 4 bases from J, leaving 17 bases between. Germline CDR1 MGHRA, CDR2 YSYEKL. There are 17 residues in the CDR3. V gene TRBV4-1 combines with J gene TRBJ2-3; D unclear. Sequencing was performed on cultured CD8+ T cells from PBMCs, taken from culture after CMV antigen stimulation. The sequence derives from a human donor in good health (CMV status not recorded). Some clones in this sample may be carry-over from other donors' samples. The CDR3 protein is CASSQDYGVYPPDTQYF. CDR3 DNA sequence: TGCGCCAGCAGCCAAGATTACGGTGTCTACCCTCCAGATACGCAGTATTTT.